The clone carrying this TCR beta chain has just a few counts. Antigen unknown. The sample originates from a study of human T cells and chemical hapten exposure. Overall study results and limits: TCRs whose frequency exceeded 1 in 1000 remained the same following DPC sensitization.

As for time point: healthy volunteer bleed at 6 weeks. Unfractionated whole blood served as the source for total RNA extraction. Within the library, unique molecular identifiers were attached to each individual cDNA molecule. Per the study methods: Samples contained a median of about 96,000 TCRs, with a range of about 20,000 to 750,000. MiXCR, applied by TCRdb to the RACE reads, yields one record per CDR3 protein. These V and J calls are TCRdb output, not the study's own analysis. The sample includes approximately 59,000 distinct CDR3 sequences, approximately 6.2% of them seen just once. The specimen was whole blood. The sequence was collected from a female donor in good health. Some clones in this sample may be carry-over from other donors' samples.

In DNA form, the CDR3 reads TGTGCCAGCAGTTACTCCAAGATCGGGCTTAGCAATCAGCCCCAGCATTTT. It specifies CASSYSKIGLSNQPQHF. The chain joins TRBV6-2 or TRBV6-3 to TRBJ1-5; unclear D gene. V was cut by 0 bases and J by 0 bases, with 12 bases left in between. The CDR3 is 17 residues long. Germline V gene lookup returns CDR1 MNHEY and CDR2 SVGEGT.